These 8 T cell receptor beta chains were all obtained from the same sample, sequenced in a study of T cells expressing NK-cell markers. TCRdb reprocessed the 5' RACE reads, with one entry per CDR3 protein and no DNA. The sample is made up of about 300,000 distinct CDR3 sequences, and the top ten hold 4.2% of it. Sequencing used blood T cells: a sorted CD56 or NKG2C T cell subset, CD4+ or CD8+ T cells, or bulk PBMC T cells (not recorded which). The receptors shown here come from a woman between 18 and 70 years old in good health.

This sequence joins TRBV5-4 and TRBJ2-1. CDR1 and CDR2 (germline): SGHNT, YYREEE (reference sequence). CDR3 size: 12 residues. Here the CDR3 reads CASSTDGYEQFF.

The chain uses TRBV30 and TRBJ2-3; TCRdb names TRBD1, which stays unverified in the absence of DNA. The CDR3 has 14 residues. The germline V gene has CDR1 GTSNPN and CDR2 SVGIG (reference sequence). The CDR3 reads CAWSVGGTRDTQYF. The full variable domain, rest sourced from reference TRBV30 and TRBJ2-3, is SQTIHQWPATLVQPVGSPLSLECTVEGTSNPNLYWYRQAAGRGLQLLFYSVGIGQISSEVPQNLSASRPQDRQFILSSKKLLLSDSGFYLCAWSVGGTRDTQYFGPGTRLTVL.

This chain links TRBV6-1 with TRBJ2-5; TCRdb proposes TRBD1, but this gene call is untestable without DNA. The CDR3 sequence is 14 residues long. CDR1 and CDR2 from the germline V gene are MNHNS and SASEGT. This chain's CDR3 is CASSLNRGHETQYF.

The V gene is TRBV20-1, the J gene TRBJ1-1; TCRdb's assignment of TRBD1 cannot be checked, as there is no DNA. CDR1 is DFQATT, CDR2 SNEGSKA, per germline (reference sequence). The CDR3 runs to 13 residues. This chain's CDR3 is CSARLGVVAEAFF.

This chain uses TRBV18 with TRBJ2-1; the D call of TRBD1 rests on TCRdb alone, since no DNA is present to check it. Germline loops: CDR1 KGHSH, CDR2 LQKENI. This CDR3 comprises 14 residues. This CDR3 reads CASSPTGPHNEQFF.

This chain uses TRBV5-1 with TRBJ1-4; TCRdb indicates TRBD1, and absent DNA this call remains unverified. The CDR3 length is 14 residues. Per the germline V gene, CDR1 is SGHRS and CDR2 is YFSETQ. CDR3 protein: CASSGGQGKEKLFF.

V gene TRBV7-7 combines with J gene TRBJ2-2; TCRdb's D call, TRBD2, is unchecked because there is no DNA. This CDR3 comprises 18 residues. Germline CDR1 reads SSHAT; CDR2 reads FNYEAQ (reference sequence). The CDR3: CASSLTGPAGGNTGELFF.

The chain combines TRBV5-5 with TRBJ1-3; lacking DNA, the TRBD1 call made by TCRdb goes unchecked. The V gene's germline CDR1 is SGHKS and CDR2 YYEKEE (reference sequence). The CDR3 length is 13 residues. The CDR3 protein is CASSPGRENTIYF.